This entry lists 16 T cell receptor beta chains sequenced from one sample in a study of CD8+CD57+ T cells in acquired aplastic anemia (dated by TCRdb to the late 2010s). Expansion of CD8+CD57+ cells had been shown by flow cytometry in the patients chosen for sequencing. Sequencing took place on an Illumina HiSeq 2000. Genomic DNA was used as template for profiling of TCR beta VDJ combinations and CDR3 sequences. The raw public data were reprocessed by TCRdb itself: fastp quality trimming at Q25, MiXCR clonotype calling, in-frame beta chains only. Records with the same CDR3 protein are collapsed into one entry carrying the most frequent genes and DNA. This sample has 250,000 to 300,000 distinct CDR3 sequences in its table, and 56% of those were observed once. The ten largest clones capture approximately 1.2% of the sample. What was sequenced was sorted CD4+, CD8+, or CD8+CD57+ T cells (not recorded which) from PBMCs. The receptors come from a human donor with aplastic anemia.

A few counts support this clonotype. The V call is TRBV25-1, the J call TRBJ2-2; 7 positions match TRBD1. The CDR3 consists of 15 residues. The V gene's germline CDR1 is MGHDK and CDR2 SYGVNS. V shed 4 bases, J shed 2 bases, and the junction held 4 bases outside the gene matches. The CDR3 is CASSGRQGNTGELFF. The CDR3 coding sequence is TGTGCCAGCAGTGGAAGACAGGGTAACACCGGGGAGCTGTTTTTT.

In regard to this clonotype: Germline and junction disagree at one end, which may indicate a read error. The chain uses TRBV10-3 and TRBJ2-1; 10 bases agree with TRBD1. The CDR3 has 15 amino acids. Germline assignment: CDR1 ENHRY and CDR2 SYGVKD. CDR3 loop: CASSGQGGRGYEQFF. The CDR3 DNA sequence: TGTGCCAGCAGTGGACAGGGGGGGCGCGGGTACGAGCAGTTCTTC.

The sample holds many counts of this clonotype. The CDR3 reads CASSQDLTSGGPKQETQYF. The CDR3 DNA reads as TGTGCCAGCAGCCAAGACTTGACTAGCGGGGGGCCGAAACAAGAGACCCAGTACTTC. The chain employs TRBV14 and TRBJ2-5, with 13 bases lining up with TRBD2. Germline V gene lookup returns CDR1 SGHDN and CDR2 FVKESK. CDR3 length: 19 amino acids. J gave up 2 bases and V 0 bases, and 9 bases lay outside the gene matches.

This clonotype was observed a few times. Here the CDR3 omits its conserved ending phenylalanine or tryptophan, so a read error is the likely source. It is unclear where the CDR3 begins or ends on the DNA, so no DNA is shown, and the CDR3 is as TCRdb lists it. The rearrangement uses TRBV7-2 and TRBJ2-5. Germline V gene data show CDR1 as SGHTA and CDR2 as FQGNSA. The CDR3 extends over 9 residues, inclusive of both ends. CDR3 protein: CASRQSSTT.

This clonotype was seen at least ten times. CDR3 sequence (DNA): TGTGCCACCAGTGACCCGGTCGGAGGGGCGGAACCTAACTATGGCTACACCTTC. Translated: CATSDPVGGAEPNYGYTF. This chain uses TRBV24-1 with TRBJ1-2; TRBD1 is a possible D gene (5 bases). This CDR3 is 18 amino acids long. The V gene lost 4 bases and the J gene lost 0 bases, with 20 bases spanning the gap. Germline CDR1 reads KGHDR; CDR2 reads SFDVKD.

The chain uses TRBV9 and TRBJ1-4, with D perhaps TRBD1 (5 bases). The CDR3 loop spans 15 amino acids. Trimming removed 0 bases at V and 8 bases at J, with 14 bases between. In germline, CDR1 is SGDLS, CDR2 YYNGEE. CDR3 bases: TGTGCCAGCAGCGTAGTCGGGCAGGGCGGAGAAAAACTGTTTTTT. It codes for CASSVVGQGGEKLFF.

For the CDR3, the DNA is TGTGCCAGCAGCTCTCCTAGGGGGAATGCCGGGGAGCTGTTTTTT. This encodes CASSSPRGNAGELFF. V usage is TRBV13 and J usage is TRBJ2-2, with D possibly being TRBD1 (6 bases). The germline gives CDR1 PRHDT, CDR2 FYEKMQ (reference sequence). This CDR3 spans 15 amino acids. Deletions cut 4 bases from V and 6 bases from J, with 15 bases between.

The chain uses TRBV24-1 and TRBJ2-3; 7 bases fit TRBD2. J was trimmed by 3 bases and V by 9 bases; bases with no gene match: 14. The CDR3 is 16 residues long. Germline V gene sequence: CDR1 KGHDR, CDR2 SFDVKD. CDR3: CATVSGKRGETDTQYF. The CDR3, as DNA: TGTGCCACCGTATCTGGAAAGCGGGGTGAGACAGATACGCAGTATTTT.

This chain uses TRBV15 with TRBJ2-5, with 10 bases lining up with TRBD2. CDR3 length: 16 residues. Germline V gives CDR1 LNHNV, CDR2 YYDKDF (reference sequence). The junction had 3 bases not matched to a gene; V was cut back by 1 base and J by 1 base. The CDR3 here is CATSRVSGRFQETQYF. The CDR3 DNA reads as TGTGCCACCAGCAGAGTTAGCGGGAGGTTCCAAGAGACCCAGTACTTC.

V usage is TRBV27 and J usage is TRBJ2-7; D is possibly TRBD2 (5 bases). The V gene lost 3 bases and the J gene lost 4 bases, with 16 bases spanning the gap. This CDR3 spans 15 amino acids. Germline values: CDR1 MNHEY, CDR2 SMNVEV (reference sequence). This CDR3 reads CASSFLEGEVYEQYF. The CDR3 DNA reads as TGTGCCAGCAGTTTTCTCGAGGGAGAGGTATACGAGCAGTACTTC.

This clonotype was counted at least ten times. The J gene is TRBJ1-2, the V gene TRBV12-3 or TRBV12-4; the D is unclear. V lost 6 bases, J lost 4 bases, and 18 bases lay in between. This CDR3 region has 15 residues. CDR3 in DNA: TGTGCCAGCAGCACGGGCAGTCTACCTCGCTATGGCTACACCTTC. This sequence encodes CASSTGSLPRYGYTF.

A remark on this clonotype: Compared with germline, one end of the junction differs, possibly owing to a read error. The chain is built from TRBV7-3 and TRBJ1-4; D ambiguous. Germline V gene data show CDR1 as SGHTA and CDR2 as FQGTGA. The CDR3 loop spans 15 amino acids. CDR3 nucleotide sequence: TGTGCCAGCAGCTTACTAGCGGGGTCCAATGAAAAACTGTTCTTT. Its protein product is CASSLLAGSNEKLFF.

The V call is TRBV25-1, the J call TRBJ2-3; 9 bases agree with TRBD1. With 5 bases clipped from V and 3 bases from J, the junction kept 6 bases outside the gene matches. Looked up from germline, CDR1 is MGHDK and CDR2 is SYGVNS. This CDR3 contains 15 residues. CDR3 coding DNA: TGTGCCAGCAGTTCAGCGGGACAGGGAACAGATACGCAGTATTTT. It codes for CASSSAGQGTDTQYF.

This clonotype was seen repeatedly, ten times or more. One junction end disagrees with the germline gene, perhaps due to a read error. The chain uses TRBV6-1 and TRBJ2-5; weak D call: TRBD2 (6 bases). Germline CDR1 is MNHNS and CDR2 is SASEGT. The CDR3 sequence is 14 residues long. The CDR3 region is CAGSEVAGRETQYF. In DNA form, the CDR3 reads TGTGCCGGCAGTGAAGTTGCGGGGAGGGAGACCCAGTACTTC.

The sample holds many counts of this clonotype. The chain combines TRBV7-2 with TRBJ2-1, with no clear D. The germline CDR1 and CDR2 sequences are SGHTA and FQGNSA. This CDR3 is 12 amino acids long. The germline V and J ends were trimmed by 4 bases and 9 bases, with 10 bases remaining between them. The CDR3 sequence is CASSWSRGEQFF. The CDR3 DNA sequence: TGTGCCAGCAGCTGGAGTAGAGGTGAGCAGTTCTTC.

This clonotype occurred a few times. The chain couples TRBV20-1 to TRBJ2-7; no reliable D call. The germline gives CDR1 DFQATT, CDR2 SNEGSKA (reference sequence). CDR3 size: 12 residues. The V end was cut by 3 bases, the J end by 2 bases, with 8 bases between. The CDR3 DNA follows: TGCAGTGCTAGCTTCAGACCCTACGAGCAGTACTTC. Its protein is CSASFRPYEQYF.